This T cell receptor beta chain was captured by sequencing in a study of blood T cell repertoires in COVID-19 (dated by TCRdb to about 2020). In terms of the full investigation: The collaborator samples originated in the United States, Italy and Spain and spanned the acute and convalescent phases of COVID-19. A de-identified subject ID, COVID-19 status, age in years and sex were almost always included in the sample metadata. Where available, HLA class I and class II types were taken from metadata supplied by the sample provider and were not determined by assay-based typing. Samples came from the ongoing ImmuneRACE study (first 160 participants) plus 1,254 subjects from 6 global collaborators. Deeply sampled blood TCRbeta repertoires from subjects exposed to, actively infected with, or recovered from COVID-19 were included in the dataset. The repertoires were made available in a free public database intended to serve as a resource for research on the immune response to SARS-CoV-2. The prospective study material was composed of cDNA or gDNA derived from T cells, B-cell-depleted T cells, or PBMCs.

TCRbeta CDR3 regions were amplified from genomic DNA using the immunoSEQ Assay, a bias-controlled multiplex PCR. As for how the authors treated the data: The number of nucleated cells in each sample was estimated from the amplification of reference gene primers within the assay. Sequence reads were collapsed and filtered to measure the absolute abundance of every unique TCRbeta CDR3 rearrangement. For each sample, productive Simpson clonality was calculated as the square root of Simpson's diversity index over productive rearrangements. TCRdb stores this immuneACCESS table with in-frame sequences only. Part of the clones is absent; in the studies checked, under half of the shortfall reflects unresolved V genes, and no reason is known for the rest. D and trimming come from the DNA, and the V and J calls and clone size come from that table. This sample gives more than 85,000 clones in total; about three quarters of them show up just once. The ten largest clones represent around 4.7% of the sample.

The cysteine opens and the phenylalanine closes a CDR3 of 15 amino acids. Only the CDR3 DNA stays, 45 bases, in frame from base 1. Sequences KGHSH (CDR1) and LQKENI (CDR2) are obtained from the germline V gene. V loses 4 bases, J loses 4 bases, and the germline ends lie 13 bases apart. Each collaborating institution followed its own protocols to collect whole blood in K2EDTA tubes. For TCRbeta analysis, collaborators shipped samples in one of three forms: frozen whole blood, isolated PBMCs, or DNA extracted from either of those sample types. The research as a whole found: Clinical and demographic metadata were provided uncurated, with the amount varying by source and participant.

On this clone itself: There is no known antigen for this receptor. Per-nucleotide qualities are absent, and no much larger clonotype sits a single base away.

Sequencing used peripheral blood. The sequence came from a human donor in a cohort sampled during active or convalescent COVID-19. This receptor chain uses TRBV18 and TRBJ2-2, with a weak D call of TRBD2 (6 bases match). The CDR3 region reads CASSRHPGGTGELFF. The DNA is TGTGCCAGCTCACGCCATCCCGGGGGCACCGGGGAGCTGTTTTTT.